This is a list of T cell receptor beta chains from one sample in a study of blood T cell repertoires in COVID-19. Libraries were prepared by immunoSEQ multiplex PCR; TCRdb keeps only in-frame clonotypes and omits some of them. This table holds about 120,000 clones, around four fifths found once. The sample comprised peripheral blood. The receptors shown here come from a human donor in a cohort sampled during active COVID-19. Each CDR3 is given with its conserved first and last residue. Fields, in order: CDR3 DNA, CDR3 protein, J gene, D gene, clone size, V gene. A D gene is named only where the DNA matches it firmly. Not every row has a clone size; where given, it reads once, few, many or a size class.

CDR3 DNA: TGTGCCAGCAGCTTAGGCCCAGGGCTCCAAGAGACCCAGTACTTC
CDR3 protein: CASSLGPGLQETQYF
J gene: TRBJ2-5
D gene: NA
clone size: once
V gene: TRBV7-8

CDR3 DNA: TGTGCCAGCAGCCAAGGTGGGGCAGGCCGCCGGGCTGAAGCTTTCTTT
CDR3 protein: CASSQGGAGRRAEAFF
J gene: TRBJ1-1
D gene: NA
clone size: NA
V gene: TRBV3-1/TRBV3-2

CDR3 DNA: TGTGCCAGCAGCTCACCTACAGGGGTAAGCACAGATACGCAGTATTTT
CDR3 protein: CASSSPTGVSTDTQYF
J gene: TRBJ2-3
D gene: TRBD1
clone size: NA
V gene: TRBV5-4

CDR3 DNA: TGTGCCATCACTGAGGGGCTGAACGGTGTTGAGCAGTACTTC
CDR3 protein: CAITEGLNGVEQYF
J gene: TRBJ2-7
D gene: NA
clone size: NA
V gene: TRBV10-3

CDR3 DNA: TGTGCCAGCAGCTTGGGACTAGCGGGGGAGGGACCCTACGAGCAGTACTTC
CDR3 protein: CASSLGLAGEGPYEQYF
J gene: TRBJ2-7
D gene: TRBD2
clone size: NA
V gene: TRBV5-6

CDR3 DNA: TGTGCCAGCAGCTTGGAAGCACAGGGGGGAGTCTACGAGCAGTACTTC
CDR3 protein: CASSLEAQGGVYEQYF
J gene: TRBJ2-7
D gene: TRBD1
clone size: NA
V gene: TRBV5-4

CDR3 DNA: TGCGCCAGCAAAGGGACAGGGGAGAGGGAGCAGTACTTC
CDR3 protein: CASKGTGEREQYF
J gene: TRBJ2-7
D gene: TRBD1
clone size: NA
V gene: TRBV4-1

CDR3 DNA: TGCGCCAGCAGCCAGGGGACATTCCAGGGCAATCAGCCCCAGCATTTT
CDR3 protein: CASSQGTFQGNQPQHF
J gene: TRBJ1-5
D gene: NA
clone size: NA
V gene: TRBV4-1

CDR3 DNA: TGTGCCAGTAGTATTGGACAGGGCGCAACTAATGAAAAACTGTTTTTT
CDR3 protein: CASSIGQGATNEKLFF
J gene: TRBJ1-4
D gene: TRBD1
clone size: NA
V gene: TRBV19

CDR3 DNA: TGTGCCAGCAGTGAACGGATTTTTGGGCAGGTGGGCAATGAGCAGTTCTTC
CDR3 protein: CASSERIFGQVGNEQFF
J gene: TRBJ2-1
D gene: NA
clone size: once
V gene: TRBV6-1

CDR3 DNA: TGTGCCAGCAGCGTATACACGGGGGGTAACCAAGAGACCCAGTACTTC
CDR3 protein: CASSVYTGGNQETQYF
J gene: TRBJ2-5
D gene: TRBD2
clone size: NA
V gene: TRBV9

CDR3 DNA: TGTGCCAGCAGTTGGACTAGCGGGGGGCGGGGGGAGCAGTTCTTC
CDR3 protein: CASSWTSGGRGEQFF
J gene: TRBJ2-1
D gene: TRBD2
clone size: once
V gene: TRBV6-6

CDR3 DNA: TGTGCCAGCAGCGGGGAGCGGGGGGTGAGCACAGATACGCAGTATTTT
CDR3 protein: CASSGERGVSTDTQYF
J gene: TRBJ2-3
D gene: TRBD2
clone size: NA
V gene: TRBV9

CDR3 DNA: TGTGCCATCAGTGAGTCGGGCGGGCGGGGGGGGAATACGCAGTATTTT
CDR3 protein: CAISESGGRGGNTQYF
J gene: TRBJ2-3
D gene: TRBD2
clone size: NA
V gene: TRBV10-3

CDR3 DNA: TGTGCCAGCAGCAAACTAGCGGGGGGGCTTGATGAGCAGTTCTTC
CDR3 protein: CASSKLAGGLDEQFF
J gene: TRBJ2-1
D gene: TRBD2
clone size: NA
V gene: TRBV6-2/TRBV6-3

CDR3 DNA: TGTGCCAGCAGCCGCCCTAGCGGGGGGGGGACAGATACGCAGTATTTT
CDR3 protein: CASSRPSGGGTDTQYF
J gene: TRBJ2-3
D gene: TRBD2
clone size: once
V gene: TRBV5-6

CDR3 DNA: TGTGCCAGCAGCTTAGAGCAGGGTTTCCTATATGGCTACACCTTC
CDR3 protein: CASSLEQGFLYGYTF
J gene: TRBJ1-2
D gene: NA
clone size: NA
V gene: TRBV7-8

CDR3 DNA: TGTGCCAGCAGCCCGGTCGGGACAGGGATTCCAGATACGCAGTATTTT
CDR3 protein: CASSPVGTGIPDTQYF
J gene: TRBJ2-3
D gene: TRBD1
clone size: NA
V gene: TRBV7-8

CDR3 DNA: TGTGCCAGCAGCTTGGAACGGATTGAGGTTTCCCCCGGGGAGCTGTTTTTT
CDR3 protein: CASSLERIEVSPGELFF
J gene: TRBJ2-2
D gene: NA
clone size: NA
V gene: TRBV5-8

CDR3 DNA: TGTGCCAGCAGCCGAACTAGCGGGGGGGTAGCAACGAAGCAGTACTTC
CDR3 protein: CASSRTSGGVATKQYF
J gene: TRBJ2-7
D gene: TRBD2
clone size: NA
V gene: TRBV3-1/TRBV3-2

CDR3 DNA: TGTGCCAGCAGCGTAGGTCCAAGTCGGGGACAGGGGTTTATCGGCTATGGCTACACCTTC
CDR3 protein: CASSVGPSRGQGFIGYGYTF
J gene: TRBJ1-2
D gene: TRBD1
clone size: NA
V gene: TRBV9

CDR3 DNA: TGTGCCAGCAGCCTACAGGGACGGGAGACCCAGTACTTC
CDR3 protein: CASSLQGRETQYF
J gene: TRBJ2-5
D gene: NA
clone size: few
V gene: TRBV5-6

CDR3 DNA: TGTGCCAGCAAACGGGGGACCTCGGATACGCAGTATTTT
CDR3 protein: CASKRGTSDTQYF
J gene: TRBJ2-3
D gene: NA
clone size: NA
V gene: TRBV13

CDR3 DNA: TGTGCCAGCAGCTTACTGGGCAGCCGGGGATCTAGCACAGATACGCAGTATTTT
CDR3 protein: CASSLLGSRGSSTDTQYF
J gene: TRBJ2-3
D gene: NA
clone size: NA
V gene: TRBV7-2

CDR3 DNA: TGTGCCAGCAGCCCATCAGGGGGAGAAAAACTGTTTTTT
CDR3 protein: CASSPSGGEKLFF
J gene: TRBJ1-4
D gene: TRBD1
clone size: NA
V gene: TRBV3-1/TRBV3-2

CDR3 DNA: TGTGCCAGCAGTGGGGACAGGACCCCCTACGAGCAGTACTTC
CDR3 protein: CASSGDRTPYEQYF
J gene: TRBJ2-7
D gene: NA
clone size: NA
V gene: TRBV21-1

CDR3 DNA: TGCAGTGCTAGTACGGGCGGGGGATTCTCCTACAATGAGCAGTTCTTC
CDR3 protein: CSASTGGGFSYNEQFF
J gene: TRBJ2-1
D gene: TRBD2
clone size: NA
V gene: TRBV20-1

CDR3 DNA: TGCGCCAGCAGGCCCCCGGGGGGACTTGGGGAGCAGTACTTC
CDR3 protein: CASRPPGGLGEQYF
J gene: TRBJ2-7
D gene: TRBD2
clone size: NA
V gene: TRBV5-1

CDR3 DNA: TGTGCCAGTAGTATTAACGAAGGGACAGGGGAGGCTGAAGCTTTCTTT
CDR3 protein: CASSINEGTGEAEAFF
J gene: TRBJ1-1
D gene: TRBD1
clone size: NA
V gene: TRBV19

CDR3 DNA: TGTGCCAGCTCCTGGAGGGTACACACAGATACGCAGTATTTT
CDR3 protein: CASSWRVHTDTQYF
J gene: TRBJ2-3
D gene: NA
clone size: NA
V gene: TRBV6-5

CDR3 DNA: TGCGCCAGCAGCTTAACAGGAGCCCAAGAGACCCAGTACTTC
CDR3 protein: CASSLTGAQETQYF
J gene: TRBJ2-5
D gene: NA
clone size: NA
V gene: TRBV5-1

CDR3 DNA: TGTGCCAGCAGCCCGCCGCCGGGACTAGCGGGGGGGCGGTTCTACGAGCAGTACTTC
CDR3 protein: CASSPPPGLAGGRFYEQYF
J gene: TRBJ2-7
D gene: TRBD2
clone size: NA
V gene: TRBV7-2

CDR3 DNA: TGTGCCAGCAGCTCGGTGTCCCCCGGGAGCAATCAGCCCCAGCATTTT
CDR3 protein: CASSSVSPGSNQPQHF
J gene: TRBJ1-5
D gene: NA
clone size: NA
V gene: TRBV7-9

CDR3 DNA: TGTGCCAGCTCACCTATACAGACAGGGTTGGGGTTCTACGAGCAGTACTTC
CDR3 protein: CASSPIQTGLGFYEQYF
J gene: TRBJ2-7
D gene: TRBD1
clone size: once
V gene: TRBV18

CDR3 DNA: TGTGCCAGCAGCCCGGGGGGGAGGGAGGCTTTCTTT
CDR3 protein: CASSPGGREAFF
J gene: TRBJ1-1
D gene: NA
clone size: NA
V gene: TRBV12-3/TRBV12-4

CDR3 DNA: TGTGCCAGCAGCGACGGCGGGAGCTCCTACGAGCAGTACTTC
CDR3 protein: CASSDGGSSYEQYF
J gene: TRBJ2-7
D gene: TRBD2
clone size: NA
V gene: TRBV7-2

CDR3 DNA: TGTGCCAGCAGCCCCTGGCCATCCTACGAGCAGTACTTC
CDR3 protein: CASSPWPSYEQYF
J gene: TRBJ2-7
D gene: NA
clone size: NA
V gene: TRBV12-3/TRBV12-4

CDR3 DNA: TGCGCCAGCAGTGAGTCTGGGACAGGCGACACTGAAGCTTTCTTT
CDR3 protein: CASSESGTGDTEAFF
J gene: TRBJ1-1
D gene: TRBD1
clone size: NA
V gene: TRBV10-1

CDR3 DNA: TGTGCCAGCAGCGTACAGGGGCTCACAGATACGCAGTATTTT
CDR3 protein: CASSVQGLTDTQYF
J gene: TRBJ2-3
D gene: TRBD1
clone size: NA
V gene: TRBV6-2/TRBV6-3

CDR3 DNA: TGTGCCAGCTCACCACCTAACAGTGGCTCCTACGAGCAGTACTTC
CDR3 protein: CASSPPNSGSYEQYF
J gene: TRBJ2-7
D gene: NA
clone size: NA
V gene: TRBV18

CDR3 DNA: TGTGCCAGCAGCCAAGATGACAGGGAGAATGAGCAGTTCTTC
CDR3 protein: CASSQDDRENEQFF
J gene: TRBJ2-1
D gene: TRBD1
clone size: NA
V gene: TRBV3-1/TRBV3-2

CDR3 DNA: TGCGCCAGCAGTGAGGGCCACCTGAACACTGAAGCTTTCTTT
CDR3 protein: CASSEGHLNTEAFF
J gene: TRBJ1-1
D gene: NA
clone size: NA
V gene: TRBV10-1

CDR3 DNA: TGTGCCAGCAGCTTAGGACAGGGCCGTTCCTACAATGAGCAGTTCTTC
CDR3 protein: CASSLGQGRSYNEQFF
J gene: TRBJ2-1
D gene: TRBD1
clone size: NA
V gene: TRBV7-9

CDR3 DNA: TGTGCCAGCTCAGCAACAGGGGGCGCGGGCGAGCAGTACTTC
CDR3 protein: CASSATGGAGEQYF
J gene: TRBJ2-7
D gene: TRBD1
clone size: once
V gene: TRBV18

CDR3 DNA: TGTGCCAGCAGCCGAGACCCGGGTGGCTACACCTTC
CDR3 protein: CASSRDPGGYTF
J gene: TRBJ1-2
D gene: NA
clone size: NA
V gene: TRBV3-1/TRBV3-2

CDR3 DNA: TGTGCCAGCAGCTTAGGGGGCAGCTCTAATGAAAAACTGTTTTTT
CDR3 protein: CASSLGGSSNEKLFF
J gene: TRBJ1-4
D gene: NA
clone size: NA
V gene: TRBV7-8

CDR3 DNA: TGTGCCAGCAGCCCCCGCCAAGGAGTTCAGCCCCAGCATTTT
CDR3 protein: CASSPRQGVQPQHF
J gene: TRBJ1-5
D gene: NA
clone size: once
V gene: TRBV3-1/TRBV3-2

CDR3 DNA: TGTGCCAGCAGGCGGACTAGCGGGCGATCCTACGAGCAGTACTTC
CDR3 protein: CASRRTSGRSYEQYF
J gene: TRBJ2-7
D gene: TRBD2
clone size: NA
V gene: TRBV6-5

CDR3 DNA: TGTGCCAGCAGACTCGGGGGGGCCTTCCGAAATGAGCAGTTCTTC
CDR3 protein: CASRLGGAFRNEQFF
J gene: TRBJ2-1
D gene: TRBD2
clone size: NA
V gene: TRBV27

CDR3 DNA: TGCGCCAGCAGCCGTACCACGGTTTCCAATGAGCAGTTCTTC
CDR3 protein: CASSRTTVSNEQFF
J gene: TRBJ2-1
D gene: NA
clone size: NA
V gene: TRBV4-1

CDR3 DNA: TGTGCCAGCAGTGATCAATGGACAGCGAACACTGAAGCTTTCTTT
CDR3 protein: CASSDQWTANTEAFF
J gene: TRBJ1-1
D gene: NA
clone size: NA
V gene: TRBV6-1